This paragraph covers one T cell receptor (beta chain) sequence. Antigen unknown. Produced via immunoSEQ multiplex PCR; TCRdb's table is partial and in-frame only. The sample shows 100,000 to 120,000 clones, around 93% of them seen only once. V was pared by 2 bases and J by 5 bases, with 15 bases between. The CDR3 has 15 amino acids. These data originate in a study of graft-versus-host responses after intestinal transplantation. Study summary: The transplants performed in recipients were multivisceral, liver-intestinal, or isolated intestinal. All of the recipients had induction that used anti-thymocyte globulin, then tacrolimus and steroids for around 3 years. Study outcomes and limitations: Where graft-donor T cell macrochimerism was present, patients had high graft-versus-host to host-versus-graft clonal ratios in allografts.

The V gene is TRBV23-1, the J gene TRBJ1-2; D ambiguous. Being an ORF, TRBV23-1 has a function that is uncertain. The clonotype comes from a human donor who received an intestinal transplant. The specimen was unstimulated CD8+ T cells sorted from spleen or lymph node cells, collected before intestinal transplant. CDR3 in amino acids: CASSQGLGANYGYTF. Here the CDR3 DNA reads TGCGCCAGCAGTCAAGGCCTGGGCGCGAATTATGGCTACACCTTC.